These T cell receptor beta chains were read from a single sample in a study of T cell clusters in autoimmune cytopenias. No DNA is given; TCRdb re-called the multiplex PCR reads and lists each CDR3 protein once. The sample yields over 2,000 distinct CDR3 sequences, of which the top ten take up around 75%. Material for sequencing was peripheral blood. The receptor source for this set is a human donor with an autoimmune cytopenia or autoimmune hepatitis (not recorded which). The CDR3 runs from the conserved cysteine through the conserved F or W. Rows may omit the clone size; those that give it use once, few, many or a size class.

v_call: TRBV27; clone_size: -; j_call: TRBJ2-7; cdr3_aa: CASRPGHLYEQYF
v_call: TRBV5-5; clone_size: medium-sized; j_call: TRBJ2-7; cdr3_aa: CASSLAGTTSYEQYF
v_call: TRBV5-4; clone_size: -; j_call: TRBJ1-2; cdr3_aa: CASSLVPQGYTF
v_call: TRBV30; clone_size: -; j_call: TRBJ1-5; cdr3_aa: CAWSEGNGNQPQHF
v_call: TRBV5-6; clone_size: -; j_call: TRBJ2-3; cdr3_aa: CATKEGSTDTQYF
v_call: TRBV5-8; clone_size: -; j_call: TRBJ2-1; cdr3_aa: CASSPWTGGQFF
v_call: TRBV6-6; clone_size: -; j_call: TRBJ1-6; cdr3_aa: CASRDGNSPLHF
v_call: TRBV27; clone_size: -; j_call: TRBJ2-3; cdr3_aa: CASRVTRSTDTQYF
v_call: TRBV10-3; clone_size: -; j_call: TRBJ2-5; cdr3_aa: CAISLGQHQETQYF
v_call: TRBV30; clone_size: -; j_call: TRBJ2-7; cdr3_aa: CAWSVTYEQYF
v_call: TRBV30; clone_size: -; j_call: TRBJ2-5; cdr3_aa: CAWSEGQETQYF
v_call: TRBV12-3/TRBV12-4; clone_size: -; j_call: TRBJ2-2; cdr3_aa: CASSPGLAGGIFAGELFF
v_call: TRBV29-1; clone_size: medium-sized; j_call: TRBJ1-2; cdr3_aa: CSVEPGPVYGYTF
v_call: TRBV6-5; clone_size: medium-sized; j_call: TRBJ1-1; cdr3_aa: CASSRQRRGNTEAFF
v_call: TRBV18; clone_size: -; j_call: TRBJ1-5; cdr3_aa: CASSPPGQGNQPQHF
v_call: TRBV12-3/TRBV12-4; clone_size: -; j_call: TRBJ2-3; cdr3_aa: CASSAGLVKDTKYF
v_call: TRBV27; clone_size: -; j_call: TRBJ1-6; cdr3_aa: CASSLDRGYSPLHF
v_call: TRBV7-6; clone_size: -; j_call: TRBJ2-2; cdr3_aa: CASSRTGVSSGELFF
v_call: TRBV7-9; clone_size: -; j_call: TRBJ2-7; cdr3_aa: CASSSQREGTYEQYF
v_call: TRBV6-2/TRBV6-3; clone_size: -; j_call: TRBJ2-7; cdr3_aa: CASNQGTSEQYF
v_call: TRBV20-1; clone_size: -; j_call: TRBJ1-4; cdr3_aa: CSARQGREKLFF
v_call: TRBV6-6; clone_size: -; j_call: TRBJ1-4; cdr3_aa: CASSIREKLFF
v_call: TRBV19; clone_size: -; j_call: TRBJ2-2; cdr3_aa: CASSRTGENTGELFF
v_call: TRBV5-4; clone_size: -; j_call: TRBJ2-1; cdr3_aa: CASSWGLAGGLLEQFF
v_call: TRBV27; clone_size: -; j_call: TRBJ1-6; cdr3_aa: CASSPWDNSPLHF
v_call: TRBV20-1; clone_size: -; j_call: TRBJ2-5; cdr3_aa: CSANGGTGKQETQYF